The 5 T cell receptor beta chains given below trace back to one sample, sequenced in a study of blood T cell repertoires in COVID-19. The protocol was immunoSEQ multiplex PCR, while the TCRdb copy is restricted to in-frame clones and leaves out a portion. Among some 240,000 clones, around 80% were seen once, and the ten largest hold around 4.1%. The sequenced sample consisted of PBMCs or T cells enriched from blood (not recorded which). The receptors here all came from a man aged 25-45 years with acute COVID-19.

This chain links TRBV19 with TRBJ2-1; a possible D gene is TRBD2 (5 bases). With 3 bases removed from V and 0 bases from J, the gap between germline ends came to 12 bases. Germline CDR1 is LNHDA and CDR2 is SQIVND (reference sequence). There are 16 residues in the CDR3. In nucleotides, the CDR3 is TGTGCCAGTAGTATCTCCCCGGGGAGCTCCTACAATGAGCAGTTCTTC. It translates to CASSISPGSSYNEQFF.

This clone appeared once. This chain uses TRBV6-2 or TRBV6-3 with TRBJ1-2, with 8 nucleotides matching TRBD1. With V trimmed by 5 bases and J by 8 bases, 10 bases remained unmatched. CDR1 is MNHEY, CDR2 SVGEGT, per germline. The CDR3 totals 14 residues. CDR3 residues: CASSLPGQARGYTF. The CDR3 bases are TGTGCCAGCAGTCTCCCGGGACAGGCAAGAGGCTACACCTTC.

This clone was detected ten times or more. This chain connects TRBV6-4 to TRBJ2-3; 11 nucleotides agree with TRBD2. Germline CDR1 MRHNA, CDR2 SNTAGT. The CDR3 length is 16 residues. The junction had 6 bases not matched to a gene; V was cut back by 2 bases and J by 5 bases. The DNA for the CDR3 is TGTGCCAGCAGTGACGGTACTAGCGGGGGATTAGATACGCAGTATTTT. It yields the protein CASSDGTSGGLDTQYF.

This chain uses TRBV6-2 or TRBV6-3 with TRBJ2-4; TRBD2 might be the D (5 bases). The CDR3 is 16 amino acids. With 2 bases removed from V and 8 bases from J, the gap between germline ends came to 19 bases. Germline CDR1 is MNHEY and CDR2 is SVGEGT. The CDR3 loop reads CASSYSSSGVWDIQYF. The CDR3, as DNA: TGTGCCAGCAGTTACAGCAGTTCCGGGGTGTGGGACATTCAGTACTTC.

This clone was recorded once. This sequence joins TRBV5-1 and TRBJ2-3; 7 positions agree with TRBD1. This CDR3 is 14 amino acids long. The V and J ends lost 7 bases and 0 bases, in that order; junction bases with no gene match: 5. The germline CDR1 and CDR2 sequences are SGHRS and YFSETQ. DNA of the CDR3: TGCGCCAGCGGCAGGGACAGAAGCACAGATACGCAGTATTTT. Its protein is CASGRDRSTDTQYF.